These T cell receptor beta chains were read from a single sample in a study of blood T cell repertoires in COVID-19. This table comes from immunoSEQ multiplex PCR, and its TCRdb copy is limited to in-frame clones, with some not included. Among 180,000 or so clones, about 80% were seen once, and the ten largest hold roughly 11%. The sequenced sample consisted of PBMCs or T cells enriched from blood (not recorded which). All receptors come from a man aged 45-65 years who had recovered from COVID-19. CDR3s include the opening cysteine and the closing phenylalanine or tryptophan. A D gene is named only where the DNA matches it firmly. The size field is filled for only some rows; it gives once, few, many or a size class.

V	size	J	D	CDR3	DNA
TRBV11-3	.	TRBJ2-3	TRBD1	CASSLQGSLTDTQYF	TGTGCCAGCAGTCTACAGGGGTCCCTTACAGATACGCAGTATTTT
TRBV15	few	TRBJ2-1	TRBD2	CATSRAGGYNEQFF	TGTGCCACCAGCAGAGCGGGAGGCTACAATGAGCAGTTCTTC
TRBV6-5	.	TRBJ2-7	.	CASSFEVFSYEQYF	TGTGCCAGCTCTTTTGAGGTTTTCTCCTACGAGCAGTACTTC
TRBV15	.	TRBJ2-1	TRBD2	CATSRVHGTSGYNEQFF	TGTGCCACCAGCAGGGTCCACGGGACTAGCGGTTACAATGAGCAGTTCTTC
TRBV25-1	few	TRBJ1-2	.	CASSEWVREAGYTF	TGTGCCAGCAGTGAATGGGTCAGGGAGGCTGGCTACACCTTC
TRBV5-5	.	TRBJ1-1	TRBD1	CASSFYRGSMNTEAFF	TGTGCCAGCAGCTTTTACAGGGGTTCTATGAACACTGAAGCTTTCTTT
TRBV15	.	TRBJ1-2	TRBD1	CATSLPGTGGIHYGYTF	TGTGCCACCAGTCTACCCGGGACAGGGGGTATTCACTATGGCTACACCTTC
TRBV5-1	.	TRBJ2-2	.	CASSLTLTGELFF	TGCGCCAGCAGCTTGACGCTAACCGGGGAGCTGTTTTTT
TRBV28	.	TRBJ2-1	.	CASSSIGGSSYNEQFF	TGTGCCAGCAGTTCAATCGGGGGAAGCTCCTACAATGAGCAGTTCTTC
TRBV7-9	few	TRBJ2-2	TRBD2	CASSPVGGSTGELFF	TGTGCCAGCAGCCCCGTGGGAGGGTCCACCGGGGAGCTGTTTTTT
TRBV9	few	TRBJ2-3	.	CASSVALPTSTDTQYF	TGTGCCAGCAGCGTAGCTCTGCCTACTAGCACAGATACGCAGTATTTT
TRBV11-2	.	TRBJ1-1	.	CASSPDRSLGSSPEAFF	TGTGCCAGCAGCCCTGACAGGTCTCTAGGGTCGTCCCCTGAAGCTTTCTTT
TRBV3-1/TRBV3-2	.	TRBJ1-4	.	CASSQAAGDEKLFF	TGTGCCAGCAGCCAAGCCGCGGGGGACGAAAAACTGTTTTTT
TRBV20-1	.	TRBJ1-2	.	CSASRAGQYTF	TGCAGTGCTAGTCGGGCAGGGCAGTACACCTTC
TRBV5-1	.	TRBJ2-1	TRBD2	CASTDLSGRASEQFF	TGCGCCAGCACCGATCTTAGCGGGAGGGCCAGTGAGCAGTTCTTC
TRBV4-2	.	TRBJ2-5	.	CASSQVAGKGETQYF	TGTGCCAGCAGCCAAGTGGCGGGGAAGGGGGAGACCCAGTACTTC
TRBV10-3	.	TRBJ2-7	TRBD2	CAIRTAGTSSYEQYF	TGTGCCATCAGAACAGCCGGGACTAGCTCCTACGAGCAGTACTTC
TRBV7-2	.	TRBJ2-2	TRBD1	CASSPDGTGVISVTGELFF	TGTGCCAGCAGCCCAGACGGGACAGGGGTTATTTCGGTCACCGGGGAGCTGTTTTTT
TRBV5-1	.	TRBJ2-3	TRBD2	CASSLEGVAGGPTDTQYF	TGCGCCAGCAGCTTGGAAGGGGTAGCGGGGGGGCCAACAGATACGCAGTATTTT
TRBV7-8	.	TRBJ1-5	TRBD1	CASSQGTGAQPQHF	TGTGCCAGCAGCCAGGGGACAGGGGCTCAGCCCCAGCATTTT
TRBV10-3	once	TRBJ1-1	.	CAISGTTNTEAFF	TGTGCCATTTCCGGGACAACGAACACTGAAGCTTTCTTT
TRBV6-5	once	TRBJ2-3	.	CASSYGSGDTQYF	TGTGCCAGCAGTTACGGAAGCGGAGATACGCAGTATTTT
TRBV6-6	.	TRBJ2-5	.	CASSFRGAGQETQYF	TGTGCCAGCAGTTTCCGCGGAGCAGGGCAAGAGACCCAGTACTTC
TRBV12-3/TRBV12-4	.	TRBJ1-2	.	CASTMEEGYGYTF	TGTGCCAGCACCATGGAGGAGGGCTATGGCTACACCTTC
TRBV18	once	TRBJ2-7	TRBD1	CASSPLPGQAAYEQYF	TGTGCCAGCTCACCGTTGCCGGGACAGGCGGCCTACGAGCAGTACTTC
TRBV15	.	TRBJ1-2	.	CATSSSNYGYTF	TGTGCCACCAGCAGCTCTAACTATGGCTACACCTTC
TRBV28	.	TRBJ1-4	.	CASSFRQGRSTNEKLFF	TGTGCCAGCAGTTTCCGGCAGGGGCGATCAACTAATGAAAAACTGTTTTTT
TRBV9	.	TRBJ2-2	TRBD2	CASSVEGTSRSNGELFF	TGTGCCAGCAGCGTAGAAGGGACTAGCAGAAGTAACGGGGAGCTGTTTTTT
TRBV11-2	.	TRBJ2-5	TRBD2	CASSRGTSGIQETQYF	TGTGCCAGCAGCCGAGGGACTAGCGGGATCCAAGAGACCCAGTACTTC
TRBV19	.	TRBJ1-2	TRBD1	CASRRTGGFSGYTF	TGTGCCAGTAGGAGGACAGGGGGGTTCTCCGGCTACACCTTC
TRBV10-1	.	TRBJ2-1	TRBD2	CASTPNLGTTSYNEQFF	TGCGCCAGCACCCCGAACCTCGGGACTACCTCCTACAATGAGCAGTTCTTC
TRBV28	few	TRBJ2-1	.	CASSLIEDNEQFF	TGTGCCAGCAGTTTAATCGAGGACAATGAGCAGTTCTTC
TRBV15	.	TRBJ2-3	.	CATSSINSSTDTQYF	TGTGCCACCAGCAGCATAAACTCTAGCACAGATACGCAGTATTTT
TRBV7-2	.	TRBJ2-2	TRBD2	CASRLSGSTGELFF	TGTGCCAGCAGACTGAGCGGGAGCACCGGGGAGCTGTTTTTT
TRBV19	.	TRBJ2-3	TRBD1	CASSRDRGLGTQYF	TGTGCCAGTAGCCGGGACAGGGGGCTTGGTACGCAGTATTTT
TRBV5-1	.	TRBJ2-1	TRBD1	CASSLGDRGPLGYNEQFF	TGCGCCAGCAGCTTGGGGGACAGGGGACCGTTAGGCTACAATGAGCAGTTCTTC
TRBV19	.	TRBJ2-3	TRBD2	CASSTTSGGTDTQYF	TGTGCCAGTAGTACGACTAGCGGGGGCACAGATACGCAGTATTTT
TRBV2	once	TRBJ1-6	TRBD1	CASSGTGVSSYNSPLHF	TGTGCCAGCAGTGGAACAGGGGTCAGCTCCTATAATTCACCCCTCCACTTT